In this sample, the clone carrying this TCR beta chain turned up a few times. Its target is unknown. It was with unique molecular identifiers that the TCRbeta library was prepared. In TCRdb, the PCR reads were re-called with MiXCR into one record per CDR3 protein. The table has 450,000 to 600,000 distinct CDR3 sequences, 13% seen once; the top ten hold 2.2%. This entry is derived from a study of T-cell reconstitution after alpha-beta-depleted transplantation in children. General study points: Some patients showed high day-60 TCRbeta diversity, which derived from surviving recipient T cells and thymic progenitors. Expanded graft clones numbering several hundred reportedly gave rise to alpha-beta T cells about two months after transplant.

This sequence originates from a male patient younger than 18 who had a stem cell transplant for acute myeloid leukemia, so the T cells may come from the graft donor. This material consisted of PBMCs, mostly from graft donor cells, taken 360 days after TCRalphabeta/CD19-depleted stem cell transplant.

The CDR3 protein is CASSELAGGWSYEQYF. CDR3 in DNA: TGTGCCAGCAGTGAATTGGCAGGGGGCTGGTCCTACGAGCAGTACTTC. The genes are TRBV25-1 and TRBJ2-7; 8 nucleotides line up with TRBD1. Trimming cost V 1 base and J 1 base; bases outside gene matches: 6. Germline CDR1 MGHDK, CDR2 SYGVNS. The CDR3 is 16 amino acids.